Following are 2 T cell receptor beta chains from one sample sequenced in a study of graft-versus-host responses after intestinal transplantation. The table came from immunoSEQ multiplex PCR; TCRdb's copy has only in-frame clones and leaves some out. The data contain about 85,000 clones, 75% to 95% of them singletons. Their specific antigens are unknown. Specimen: unstimulated CD8+ T cells sorted from spleen or lymph node cells, collected before transplant. The receptors originated from a human donor who was the organ donor for an intestinal transplant.

This chain uses TRBV5-4 with TRBJ2-6; D perhaps matches TRBD2 (5 bases). The germline V gene has CDR1 SGHNT and CDR2 YYREEE (reference sequence). The CDR3 is 15 amino acids. Trimming removed 3 bases at V and 2 bases at J, with 9 bases between. The CDR3 region is CASSSRGAGANVLTF. The CDR3 coding sequence is TGTGCCAGCAGCTCTCGGGGTGCTGGGGCCAACGTCCTGACTTTC. The full variable domain, with the rest looked up from reference TRBV5-4 and TRBJ2-6, is ETGVTQSPTHLIKTRGQQVTLRCSSQSGHNTVSWYQQALGQGPQFIFQYYREEENGRGNFPPRFSGLQFPNYSSELNVNALELDDSALYLCASSSRGAGANVLTFGAGSRLTVL.

The chain carries TRBV10-1 and TRBJ2-7, with 8 bases matching TRBD1. CDR1 and CDR2 from the germline V gene are WNHNN and SYGVQD (reference sequence). V dropped 11 bases and J dropped 2; count of bases not matched to a gene: 8. The CDR3 extends over 13 amino acids. DNA for the CDR3: TGCGCCTCCCAGGACAGGGCCCCCTACGAGCAGTACTTC. It is translated as CASQDRAPYEQYF.